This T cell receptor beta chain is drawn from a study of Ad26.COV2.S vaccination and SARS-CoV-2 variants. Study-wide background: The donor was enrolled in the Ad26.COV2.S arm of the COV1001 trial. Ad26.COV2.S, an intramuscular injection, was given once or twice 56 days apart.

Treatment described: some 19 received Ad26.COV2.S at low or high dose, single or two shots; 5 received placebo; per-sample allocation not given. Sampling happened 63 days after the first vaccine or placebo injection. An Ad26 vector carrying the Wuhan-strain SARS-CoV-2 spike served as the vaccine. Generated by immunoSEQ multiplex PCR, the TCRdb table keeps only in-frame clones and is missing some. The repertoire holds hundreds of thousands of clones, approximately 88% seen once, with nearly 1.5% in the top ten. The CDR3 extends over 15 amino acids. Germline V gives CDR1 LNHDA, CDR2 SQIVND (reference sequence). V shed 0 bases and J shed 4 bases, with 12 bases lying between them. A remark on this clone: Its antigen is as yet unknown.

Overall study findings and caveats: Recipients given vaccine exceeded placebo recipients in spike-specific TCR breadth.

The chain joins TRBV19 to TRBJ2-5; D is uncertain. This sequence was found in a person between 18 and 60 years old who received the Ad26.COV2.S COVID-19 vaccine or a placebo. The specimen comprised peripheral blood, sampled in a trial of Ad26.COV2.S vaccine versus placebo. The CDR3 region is CASSIDHGLPETQYF. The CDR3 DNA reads TGTGCCAGTAGTATAGATCATGGCCTCCCAGAGACCCAGTACTTC. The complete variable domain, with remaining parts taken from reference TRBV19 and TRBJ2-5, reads DGGITQSPKYLFRKEGQNVTLSCEQNLNHDAMYWYRQDPGQGLRLIYYSQIVNDFQKGDIAEGYSVSREKKESFPLTVTSAQKNPTAFYLCASSIDHGLPETQYFGPGTRLLVL.